One and the same sample provided the 20 T cell receptor beta chains below, sequenced in a study of control samples from healthy donors and cancer patients (dated by TCRdb to 2020 to 2022). Library generation was performed with the immunoSEQ multiplex PCR assay. The table comes from immuneACCESS by way of TCRdb, which keeps in-frame sequences with V and J called. Part of the clones is missing from these tables; in studies checked, under half for an unresolved V gene and the rest for unknown reasons. This sample has some 250,000 clones in its table, and over 75% of those were observed once. About 14% of the sample lies in the top ten. Sequenced material: PBMCs. These receptors were taken from a woman in her sixties with lung cancer.

The chain is built from TRBV5-1 and TRBJ2-7; D gene uncertain. Germline assignment: CDR1 SGHRS and CDR2 YFSETQ. V lost 0 bases and J lost 6, with 13 bases in between. The CDR3 covers 14 residues. The CDR3 nucleotides are TGCGCCAGCAGCTTGGGTAGTGGGGATTCCGAGCAGTACTTC. Protein product: CASSLGSGDSEQYF.

V is TRBV14 and J is TRBJ2-6; 7 nucleotides agree with TRBD1. V dropped 6 bases and J dropped 3; count of bases not matched to a gene: 5. This CDR3 contains 15 residues. CDR1 and CDR2 (germline): SGHDN, FVKESK. The CDR3 spells CASRKTGSGANVLTF. The CDR3 nucleotides read TGTGCCAGCAGGAAGACAGGGAGTGGGGCCAACGTCCTGACTTTC.

This chain connects TRBV28 to TRBJ1-1; the D is unclear. This CDR3 region has 15 residues. CDR1 and CDR2 (germline): MDHEN, SYDVKM. Trimming left V 4 bases short and J 0 bases short, with 12 bases between. The CDR3 DNA sequence: TGTGCCAGCAGTTACCTGGGCGCTTTGAACACTGAAGCTTTCTTT. Its translation is CASSYLGALNTEAFF.

In this sample, this clone turned up once. V gene TRBV28 combines with J gene TRBJ2-7; D gene unclear. The CDR3 contains 11 residues. CDR1 is MDHEN and CDR2 is SYDVKM in the germline V gene. Trimming pared 5 bases from V and 4 bases from J, leaving 6 bases between. The CDR3 nucleotides are TGTGCCAGCAGTGGAGAATACGAGCAGTACTTC. Translating it yields CASSGEYEQYF.

The CDR3 DNA follows: TGTGCCAGTAGTTCCAGCTATGGCTACACCTTC. Translating gives CASSSSYGYTF. The chain recombines TRBV19 with TRBJ1-2; D is unclear. Trimming cost V 5 bases and J 4 bases, with 5 bases left between them. The CDR3 has 11 residues. The V gene's germline CDR1 is LNHDA and CDR2 SQIVND (reference sequence).

As to this clone: Other DNA sequences from this sample encode an identical CDR3 as well. This chain uses TRBV6-5 with TRBJ2-2; D ambiguous. This CDR3 comprises 11 residues. Deletions cut 6 bases from V and 4 bases from J, with 3 bases between. Germline values: CDR1 MNHEY, CDR2 SVGAGI. The CDR3 bases are TGTGCCAGCAGCCGCACCGGGGAGCTGTTTTTT. This encodes CASSRTGELFF.

This chain's CDR3 is CASIREGNANTEAFF. CDR3 sequence (DNA): TGTGCCAGCATCAGGGAGGGGAACGCGAACACTGAAGCTTTCTTT. This chain links TRBV7-9 with TRBJ1-1; perhaps TRBD1 as D (5 bases). With 7 bases removed from V and 1 base from J, the gap between germline ends came to 16 bases. The CDR3 extends over 15 amino acids. Germline CDR1 is SEHNR and CDR2 is FQNEAQ (reference sequence).

V and J are TRBV4-1 and TRBJ2-2; D may be TRBD2 (5 bases). This CDR3 has 14 amino acids. The germline V gene encodes CDR1 MGHRA and CDR2 YSYEKL. V was trimmed by 0 bases and J by 5 bases, leaving 7 bases between them. The DNA for the CDR3 is TGCGCCAGCAGCCAAGATCCGGGGACCGGGGAGCTGTTTTTT. Translation: CASSQDPGTGELFF.

The J gene is TRBJ1-1, the V gene TRBV29-1, with D possibly matching TRBD1 (5 bases). V was clipped by 4 bases and J by 8 bases, with 11 bases between them. CDR1 SQVTM and CDR2 ANQGSEA come from the germline V gene. CDR3 size: 11 residues. CDR3 amino acids: CSVAAGTEAFF. The CDR3 coding sequence is TGCAGCGTTGCCGCGGGGACCGAAGCTTTCTTT.

V is TRBV5-1 and J is TRBJ1-1, with D unresolved. V was clipped by 3 bases and J by 4 bases, with 19 bases between them. Per the germline V gene, CDR1 is SGHRS and CDR2 is YFSETQ. The CDR3 consists of 16 residues. The CDR3 nucleotides read TGCGCCAGCAGCTCCAATACGAACTTGGCTAGCACTGAAGCTTTCTTT. Translation: CASSSNTNLASTEAFF.

The chain recombines TRBV7-6 with TRBJ1-2, with 10 positions matching TRBD1. Germline-derived CDR1 and CDR2 are SGHVS and FNYEAQ. J lost 3 bases, V lost 5 bases, and 6 bases had no gene match. The CDR3 consists of 15 residues. CDR3 DNA sequence: TGTGCCAGCAGCCCAGAGACAGGGGGCGACTATGGCTACACCTTC. It encodes CASSPETGGDYGYTF.

This sequence joins TRBV10-1 and TRBJ2-5; TRBD1 agrees at 7 bases. From germline, CDR1 is WNHNN and CDR2 SYGVQD (reference sequence). The V and J ends lost 9 bases and 0 bases, in that order; junction bases with no gene match: 4. The CDR3 consists of 13 residues. The CDR3 sequence: CASQDRNQETQYF. The CDR3 DNA reads as TGCGCCAGTCAGGACAGGAACCAAGAGACCCAGTACTTC.

V usage is TRBV6-5 and J usage is TRBJ2-7; a possible D gene is TRBD2 (6 bases). The CDR3 loop spans 15 amino acids. Trimming pared 6 bases from V and 3 bases from J, leaving 18 bases between. Germline CDR1 MNHEY, CDR2 SVGAGI. CDR3 DNA sequence: TGTGCCAGCAGAGAGGCCGGGGGTACGGGCTACGAGCAGTACTTC. Amino acid sequence: CASREAGGTGYEQYF.

The table lists this clone with a few counts. The CDR3 sequence: CAGRGGAGRTDTQYF. CDR3 bases: TGTGCCGGCCGAGGGGGGGCGGGGCGCACAGATACGCAGTATTTT. The rearrangement uses TRBV2 and TRBJ2-3, with a tentative D call TRBD2 (7 bases). CDR3 length: 15 amino acids. Trimming stripped 11 bases from V and 1 base from J, with 19 bases between. Germline-derived CDR1 and CDR2 are SNHLY and FYNNEI.

The J gene is TRBJ1-3, the V gene TRBV10-3; the D gene is possibly TRBD1 (5 bases). Germline V lookup: CDR1 ENHRY, CDR2 SYGVKD. With 0 bases removed from V and 5 bases from J, the gap between germline ends came to 11 bases. The CDR3 consists of 15 residues. The CDR3 region has the DNA TGTGCCATCAGTGAGTCGGGGGGAGTCCGAAACACCATATATTTT. Encoded protein: CAISESGGVRNTIYF.

The chain joins TRBV7-6 to TRBJ1-1; 11 bases match TRBD1. Per germline, CDR1 SGHVS and CDR2 FNYEAQ. This CDR3 has 15 amino acids. Unmatched junction bases numbered 5, after V lost 4 bases and J lost 4 bases. For the CDR3, the DNA is TGTGCCAGCAGCTCTGACGGGACAGGGGGCACTGAAGCTTTCTTT. Its translation is CASSSDGTGGTEAFF.

The chain joins TRBV6-5 to TRBJ1-1; 9 nucleotides match TRBD1. CDR3 size: 14 residues. Germline CDR1 MNHEY, CDR2 SVGAGI. V lost 5 bases and J lost 7; bases outside the gene matches: 8. As DNA, the CDR3 is TGTGCCAGCAGTATAATACAGGGGGCGGGTGAAGCTTTCTTT. Residues: CASSIIQGAGEAFF.

For this clone: Other DNA sequences from this sample encode an identical CDR3 as well. The rearrangement uses TRBV3-1 (or the pseudogene TRBV3-2) and TRBJ1-3; the D is unclear. Per the germline V gene, CDR1 is LGHDT and CDR2 is YNNKEL (reference sequence). There are 12 residues in the CDR3. V lost 2 bases and J 2 bases, leaving 1 base between the germline ends. The CDR3 loop reads CASSQPGNTIYF. CDR3 DNA sequence: TGTGCCAGCAGCCAACCTGGAAACACCATATATTTT.

The chain joins TRBV5-4 to TRBJ2-1, with a weak D call TRBD1 (5 bases). Trimming removed 0 bases from V and 9 bases from J, with 16 bases in between. The CDR3 totals 15 residues. Germline V gives CDR1 SGHNT, CDR2 YYREEE (reference sequence). CDR3 sequence: CASSLVGRVLGEQFF. The CDR3 nucleotides are TGTGCCAGCAGCTTGGTTGGCAGGGTATTAGGTGAGCAGTTCTTC.

The CDR3 region is CASSLEVSGTSGELFF. The DNA of the CDR3 is TGTGCCAGCAGCTTAGAAGTTAGCGGGACGTCCGGGGAGCTGTTTTTT. The V and J genes are TRBV7-6 and TRBJ2-2, with TRBD2 matching over 8 bases. Germline V CDR1 and CDR2: SGHVS, FNYEAQ. The CDR3 is 16 amino acids. V was clipped by 1 base and J by 6 bases; unmatched bases: 7.